The 8 T cell receptor beta chains listed next were all sequenced from one sample in a study of T-cell reconstitution after alpha-beta-depleted transplantation in children. Using unique molecular identifiers, the investigators prepared the TCRbeta library. TCRdb fed the PCR reads into MiXCR, producing one record per CDR3 protein. The sample has hundreds of thousands of distinct CDR3 sequences, roughly 15% seen once. The sequences come from PBMCs from the stem cell graft donor, collected from the stem cell graft. The receptor source for this set is a human donor who donated a stem cell graft to a child with acute myeloid leukemia.

This clonotype was picked up many times. The chain couples TRBV6-6 to TRBJ2-1; 9 bases are shared with TRBD1. Unmatched junction bases numbered 4, after V lost 0 bases and J lost 4 bases. Germline CDR1 and CDR2: MNHNY and SVGAGI (reference sequence). CDR3 length: 16 residues. The CDR3 DNA reads TGTGCCAGCAGTTACTCGAGGGACAGGGATTACAATGAGCAGTTCTTC. Its translation is CASSYSRDRDYNEQFF.

This clonotype came up many times. V is TRBV20-1 and J is TRBJ1-1, with a possible D match to TRBD1 (5 bases). The V gene lost 3 bases and the J gene lost 0 bases, with 14 bases spanning the gap. Germline loops: CDR1 DFQATT, CDR2 SNEGSKA (reference sequence). The CDR3 runs 15 residues. CDR3 nucleotide sequence: TGCAGTGCTAGGTCGGGACTGACCTTGAACACTGAAGCTTTCTTT. It codes for CSARSGLTLNTEAFF.

V usage is TRBV10-1 and J usage is TRBJ1-3; D remains unclear. The V gene's germline CDR1 is WNHNN and CDR2 SYGVQD (reference sequence). With 0 bases removed from V and 2 bases from J, the gap between germline ends came to 2 bases. CDR3 length: 13 residues. The CDR3 here is CASSESTGNTIYF. The CDR3 bases are TGCGCCAGCAGTGAGTCAACTGGAAACACCATATATTTT.

This clonotype has a count of ten or more. V is TRBV27 and J is TRBJ2-1, with TRBD1 matching 7 bases. Germline V gene data show CDR1 as MNHEY and CDR2 as SMNVEV (reference sequence). The CDR3 runs to 16 residues. Trimming at V came to 4 bases and at J to 0 bases, leaving 6 bases not matched to a gene. CDR3 in amino acids: CASSSLGQSSYNEQFF. The CDR3, as DNA: TGTGCCAGCAGTTCACTGGGACAGAGCTCCTACAATGAGCAGTTCTTC.

This clonotype was recorded a few times. The chain joins TRBV7-8 to TRBJ2-3; D might be TRBD2 (5 bases). This CDR3 region has 14 residues. Germline CDR1 is SGHVS and CDR2 is FQNEAQ. V was clipped by 5 bases and J by 3 bases, with 12 bases between them. The CDR3 nucleotides read TGTGCCAGCAGCATTCCGGGGAGAACAGATACGCAGTATTTT. Translating it yields CASSIPGRTDTQYF.

The rearrangement uses TRBV11-2 and TRBJ2-4; TRBD1 is a possible D gene (6 bases). Germline CDR1 is SGHAT and CDR2 is FQNNGV. Trimming pared 0 bases from V and 0 bases from J, leaving 9 bases between. The CDR3 is 16 residues long. The CDR3 DNA reads TGTGCCAGCAGCTTAGAGGGGGCCCTAGCCAAAAACATTCAGTACTTC. Amino acids: CASSLEGALAKNIQYF.

The table lists this clonotype with many counts. V and J are TRBV7-2 and TRBJ2-7, with TRBD2 identical over 12 bases. CDR3 length equals 16 residues. Germline V gives CDR1 SGHTA, CDR2 FQGNSA. Trimming took 5 bases from V and 3 from J; bases not matched to a gene: 8. CDR3 coding DNA: TGTGCCAGCAGCCAGGGACTAGCGGGTCTACTCTACGAGCAGTACTTC. Amino acid sequence: CASSQGLAGLLYEQYF.

The chain has TRBV4-3 and TRBJ2-5; 7 bases line up with TRBD1. The CDR3 consists of 17 residues. Looked up from germline, CDR1 is LGHNA and CDR2 is YSLEER. The J segment lost 5 bases and the V segment lost 4 bases, leaving 16 bases of the junction unmatched. The CDR3 loop reads CASSPRTGDWVEETQYF. DNA of the CDR3: TGCGCCAGCAGCCCACGTACAGGGGATTGGGTGGAGGAGACCCAGTACTTC.